This T cell receptor beta chain was sequenced during a study of T cells in Graves' hyperthyroidism and ophthalmopathy. Amplification of TCR beta CDR3 regions used RNA as the template. The TCR CDR3 first-round RT-PCR relied on the HTBI primer set. TCRdb re-called the multiplex PCR reads with MiXCR, one entry per CDR3 protein. The data hold more than 650,000 distinct CDR3 sequences, with about 14% observed a single time. The table lists this clonotype with a few counts. Trimming stripped 3 bases from V and 8 bases from J, with 14 bases between. The V gene's germline CDR1 is MNHEY and CDR2 SMNVEV (reference sequence). CDR3 length: 14 amino acids. Patients aged 18 to 65 had newly diagnosed hyperthyroidism lasting under 2 months.

The chain has TRBV27 and TRBJ2-1; D is unclear. The clonotype originates from a woman aged 18-35 years with Graves' hyperthyroidism. The sequenced material came from blood. CDR3 DNA: TGTGCCAGCAGTTTTTCCCCCTCTACGGATGAGCAGTTCTTC. Its protein product is CASSFSPSTDEQFF.